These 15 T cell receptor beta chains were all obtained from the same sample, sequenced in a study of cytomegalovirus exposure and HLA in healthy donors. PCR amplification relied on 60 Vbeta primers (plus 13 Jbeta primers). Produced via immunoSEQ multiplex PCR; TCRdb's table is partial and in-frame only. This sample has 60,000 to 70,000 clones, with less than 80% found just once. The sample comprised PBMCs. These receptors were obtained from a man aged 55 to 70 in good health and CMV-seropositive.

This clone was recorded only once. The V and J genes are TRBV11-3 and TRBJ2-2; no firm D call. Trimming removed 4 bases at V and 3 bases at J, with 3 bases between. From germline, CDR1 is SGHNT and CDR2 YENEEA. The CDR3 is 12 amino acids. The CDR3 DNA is TGTGCCAGCAGCTCTTACACCGGGGAGCTGTTTTTT. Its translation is CASSSYTGELFF. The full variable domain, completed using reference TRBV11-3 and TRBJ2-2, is EAGVVQSPRYKIIEKKQPVAFWCNPISGHNTLYWYLQNLGQGPELLIRYENEEAVDDSQLPKDRFSAERLKGVDSTLKIQPAELGDSAVYLCASSSYTGELFFGEGSRLTVL.

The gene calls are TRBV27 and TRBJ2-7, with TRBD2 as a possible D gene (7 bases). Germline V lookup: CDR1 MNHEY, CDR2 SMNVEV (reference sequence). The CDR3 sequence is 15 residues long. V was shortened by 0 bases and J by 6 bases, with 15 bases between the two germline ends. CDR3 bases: TGTGCCAGCAGTTTATCGAGAAGGGGGGGGGCCGAGCAGTACTTC. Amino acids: CASSLSRRGGAEQYF.

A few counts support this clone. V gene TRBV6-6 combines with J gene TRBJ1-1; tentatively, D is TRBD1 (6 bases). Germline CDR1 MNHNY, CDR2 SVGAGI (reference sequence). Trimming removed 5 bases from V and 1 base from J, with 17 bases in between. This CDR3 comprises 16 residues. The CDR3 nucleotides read TGTGCCAGCAGTCCCATTCACAGGGAGGGGAACACTGAAGCTTTCTTT. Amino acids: CASSPIHREGNTEAFF.

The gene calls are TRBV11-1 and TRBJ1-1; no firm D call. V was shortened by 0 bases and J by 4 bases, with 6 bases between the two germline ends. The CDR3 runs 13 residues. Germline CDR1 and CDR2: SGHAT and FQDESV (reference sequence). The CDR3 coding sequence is TGTGCCAGCAGCTTAGCAGGCGGCACTGAAGCTTTCTTT. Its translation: CASSLAGGTEAFF.

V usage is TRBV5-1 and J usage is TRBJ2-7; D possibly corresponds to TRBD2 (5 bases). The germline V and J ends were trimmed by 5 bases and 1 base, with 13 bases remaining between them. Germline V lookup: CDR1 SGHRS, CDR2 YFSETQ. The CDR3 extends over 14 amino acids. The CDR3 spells CASSSLGESYEQYF. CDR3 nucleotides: TGCGCCAGCAGTTCCCTCGGGGAGTCCTACGAGCAGTACTTC. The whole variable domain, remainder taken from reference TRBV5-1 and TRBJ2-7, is KAGVTQTPRYLIKTRGQQVTLSCSPISGHRSVSWYQQTPGQGLQFLFEYFSETQRNKGNFPGRFSGRQFSNSRSEMNVSTLELGDSALYLCASSSLGESYEQYFGPGTRLTVT.

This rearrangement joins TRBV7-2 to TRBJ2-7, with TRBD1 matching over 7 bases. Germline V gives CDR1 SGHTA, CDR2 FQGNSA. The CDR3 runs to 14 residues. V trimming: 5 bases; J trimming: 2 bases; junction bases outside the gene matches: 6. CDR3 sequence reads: CASSGHRGAYEQYF. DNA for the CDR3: TGTGCCAGCAGCGGCCACAGGGGCGCCTACGAGCAGTACTTC.

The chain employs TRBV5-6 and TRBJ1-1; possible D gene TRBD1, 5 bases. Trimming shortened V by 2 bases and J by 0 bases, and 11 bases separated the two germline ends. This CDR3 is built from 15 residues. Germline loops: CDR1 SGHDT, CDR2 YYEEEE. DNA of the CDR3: TGTGCCAGCAGCTTTTTTACAGGAATGAACACTGAAGCTTTCTTT. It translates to CASSFFTGMNTEAFF.

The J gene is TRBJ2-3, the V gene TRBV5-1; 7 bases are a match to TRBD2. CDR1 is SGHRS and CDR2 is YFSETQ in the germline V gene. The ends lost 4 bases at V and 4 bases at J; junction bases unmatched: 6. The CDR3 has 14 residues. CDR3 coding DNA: TGCGCCAGCAGCCGCGATAGCGGGTCAGATACGCAGTATTTT. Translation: CASSRDSGSDTQYF.

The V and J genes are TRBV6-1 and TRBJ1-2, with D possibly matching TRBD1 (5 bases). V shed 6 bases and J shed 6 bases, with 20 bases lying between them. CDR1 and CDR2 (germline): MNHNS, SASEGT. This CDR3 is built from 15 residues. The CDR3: CASRGQDGPGNGYTF. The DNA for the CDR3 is TGTGCCAGCAGGGGGCAGGACGGGCCAGGGAATGGCTACACCTTC.

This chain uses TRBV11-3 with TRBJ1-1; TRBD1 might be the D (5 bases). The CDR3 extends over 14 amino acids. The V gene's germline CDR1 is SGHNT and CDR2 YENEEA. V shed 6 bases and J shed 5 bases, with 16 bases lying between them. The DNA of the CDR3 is TGTGCCAGCAGGGGGGTCTGGGGGGGGACTGAAGCTTTCTTT. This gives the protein CASRGVWGGTEAFF.

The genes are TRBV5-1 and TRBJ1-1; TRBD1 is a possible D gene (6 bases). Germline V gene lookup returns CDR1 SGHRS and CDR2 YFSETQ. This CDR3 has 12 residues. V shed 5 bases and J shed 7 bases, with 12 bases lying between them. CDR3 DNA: TGCGCCAGCAGACCAGACAGGAATGAAGCTTTCTTT. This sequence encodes CASRPDRNEAFF.

CDR3 nucleotide sequence: TGTGCCAGTAGTTCGGGGTGGAATTCACCCCTCCACTTT. Protein product: CASSSGWNSPLHF. The genes are TRBV19 and TRBJ1-6, with D uncertain. This CDR3 comprises 13 residues. Germline lookup yields CDR1 LNHDA and CDR2 SQIVND (reference sequence). Trimming cost V 5 bases and J 7 bases, with 9 bases left between them. Full variable domain (rest looked up from reference TRBV19 and TRBJ1-6): DGGITQSPKYLFRKEGQNVTLSCEQNLNHDAMYWYRQDPGQGLRLIYYSQIVNDFQKGDIAEGYSVSREKKESFPLTVTSAQKNPTAFYLCASSSGWNSPLHFGNGTRLTVT.

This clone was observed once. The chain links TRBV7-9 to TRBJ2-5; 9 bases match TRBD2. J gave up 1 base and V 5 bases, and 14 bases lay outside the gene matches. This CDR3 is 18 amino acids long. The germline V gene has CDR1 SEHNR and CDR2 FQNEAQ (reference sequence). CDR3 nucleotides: TGTGCCAGCAGCCCCAAGCCAGGCGGGAGGGCTCTCCAAGAGACCCAGTACTTC. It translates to CASSPKPGGRALQETQYF.

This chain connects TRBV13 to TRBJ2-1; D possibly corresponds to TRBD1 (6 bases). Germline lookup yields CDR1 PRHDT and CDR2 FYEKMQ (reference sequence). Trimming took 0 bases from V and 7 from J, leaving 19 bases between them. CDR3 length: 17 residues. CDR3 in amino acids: CASSLGTGLTIRNEQFF. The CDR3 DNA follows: TGTGCCAGCAGCTTAGGTACAGGGCTTACAATAAGGAATGAGCAGTTCTTC.

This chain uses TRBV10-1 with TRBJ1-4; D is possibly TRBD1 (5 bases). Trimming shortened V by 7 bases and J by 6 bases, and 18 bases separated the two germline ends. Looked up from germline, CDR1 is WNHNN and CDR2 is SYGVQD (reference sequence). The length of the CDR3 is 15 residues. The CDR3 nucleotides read TGCGCCAGCACCCCGTTGGGGGGGAGTTATGAAAAACTGTTTTTT. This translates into CASTPLGGSYEKLFF.